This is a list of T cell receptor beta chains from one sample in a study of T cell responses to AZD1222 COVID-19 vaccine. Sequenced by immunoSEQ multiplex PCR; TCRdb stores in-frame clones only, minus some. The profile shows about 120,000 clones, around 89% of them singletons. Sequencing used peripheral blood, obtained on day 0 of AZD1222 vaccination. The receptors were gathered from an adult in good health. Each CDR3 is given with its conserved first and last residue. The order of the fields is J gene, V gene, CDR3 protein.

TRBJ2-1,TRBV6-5,CASRRGQGARNEQFF
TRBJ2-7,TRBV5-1,CASSSWPQGSYEQYF
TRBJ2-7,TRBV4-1,CASSQAASGNLQEQYF
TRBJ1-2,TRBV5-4,CASSYLGGEGYTF
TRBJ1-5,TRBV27,CASSLVQNQPQHF
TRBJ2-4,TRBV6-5,CASRLQRSGNIQYF
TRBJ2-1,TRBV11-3,CASSLMGGLIHEQFF
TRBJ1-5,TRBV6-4,CASSDGADSNQPQHF
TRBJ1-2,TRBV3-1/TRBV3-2,CASSQQGNYGYTF
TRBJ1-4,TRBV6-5,CAVAGQTGEKLFF
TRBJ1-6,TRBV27,CASSLTELSNSPLHF
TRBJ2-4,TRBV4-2,CASSQDGPIAKNIQYF
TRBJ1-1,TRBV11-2,CASSLPWAGRTEAFF
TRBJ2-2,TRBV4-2,CASSQEMTPGGGELFF
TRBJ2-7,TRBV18,CASSKQGLSYEQYF
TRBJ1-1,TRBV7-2,CASSLSGRTMNTEAFF
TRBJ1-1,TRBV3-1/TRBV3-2,CASSQVGVQGGSEAFF
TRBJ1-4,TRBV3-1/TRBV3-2,CASSQRTGNEKLFF
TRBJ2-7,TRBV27,CASSPSSGYEQYF
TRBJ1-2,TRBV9,CASSVSRGGFYGYTF
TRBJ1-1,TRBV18,CASSPRSGKAYTEAFF
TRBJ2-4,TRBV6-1,CASSEVGKNIQYF
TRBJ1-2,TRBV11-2,CASSLDLASSEFNYGYTF
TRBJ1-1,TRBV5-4,CASSVSKGHPSGTEAFF
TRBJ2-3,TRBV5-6,CASSTGQGENTQYF
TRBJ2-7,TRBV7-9,CASTPSVGPYEQYF
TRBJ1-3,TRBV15,CATSRDPGPSGNTIYF
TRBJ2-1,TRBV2,CASSPIMAYNEQFF
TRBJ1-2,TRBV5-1,CASSLGENGYTF
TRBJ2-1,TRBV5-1,CASSRATFNVDNEQFF
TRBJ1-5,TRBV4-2,CASSQMGLPPGQPQHF
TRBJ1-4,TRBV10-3,CAISESAGLSEKLFF
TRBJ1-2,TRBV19,CASSISRGVSGYTF
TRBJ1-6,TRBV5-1,CASSPTGGVISYNSPLHF
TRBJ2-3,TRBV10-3,CAIKLAGAFTDTQYF
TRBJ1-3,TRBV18,CASSPLGRDTAHSGNTIYF
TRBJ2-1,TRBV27,CASSLWTRSYHEQFF
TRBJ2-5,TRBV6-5,CASGGGAKETQYF
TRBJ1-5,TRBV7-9,CASSPGTSNQPQHF
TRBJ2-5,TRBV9,CASSVGGRDSTQETQYF
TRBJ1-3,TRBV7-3,CASSLGANGGNTIYF
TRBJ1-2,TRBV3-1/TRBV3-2,CASSQDSRGEGYTF
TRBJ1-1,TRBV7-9,CASSLTQTGTEAFF
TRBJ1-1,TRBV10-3,CAINSASGQAFF
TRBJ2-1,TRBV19,CASSLRTGRSYNEQFF
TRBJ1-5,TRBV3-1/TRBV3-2,CASSRDRPQHF
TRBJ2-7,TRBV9,CASSVGGTSGSYEQYF